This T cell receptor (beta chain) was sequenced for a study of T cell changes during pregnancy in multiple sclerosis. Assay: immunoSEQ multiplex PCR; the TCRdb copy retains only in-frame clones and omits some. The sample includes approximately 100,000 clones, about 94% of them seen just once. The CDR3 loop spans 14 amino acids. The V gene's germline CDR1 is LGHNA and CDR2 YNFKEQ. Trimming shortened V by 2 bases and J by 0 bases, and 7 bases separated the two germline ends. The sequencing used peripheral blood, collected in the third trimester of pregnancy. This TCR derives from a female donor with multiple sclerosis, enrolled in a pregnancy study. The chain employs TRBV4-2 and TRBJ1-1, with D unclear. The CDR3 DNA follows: TGTGCCAGCAGCCAACTGGGCGTGAACACTGAAGCTTTCTTT. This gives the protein CASSQLGVNTEAFF.